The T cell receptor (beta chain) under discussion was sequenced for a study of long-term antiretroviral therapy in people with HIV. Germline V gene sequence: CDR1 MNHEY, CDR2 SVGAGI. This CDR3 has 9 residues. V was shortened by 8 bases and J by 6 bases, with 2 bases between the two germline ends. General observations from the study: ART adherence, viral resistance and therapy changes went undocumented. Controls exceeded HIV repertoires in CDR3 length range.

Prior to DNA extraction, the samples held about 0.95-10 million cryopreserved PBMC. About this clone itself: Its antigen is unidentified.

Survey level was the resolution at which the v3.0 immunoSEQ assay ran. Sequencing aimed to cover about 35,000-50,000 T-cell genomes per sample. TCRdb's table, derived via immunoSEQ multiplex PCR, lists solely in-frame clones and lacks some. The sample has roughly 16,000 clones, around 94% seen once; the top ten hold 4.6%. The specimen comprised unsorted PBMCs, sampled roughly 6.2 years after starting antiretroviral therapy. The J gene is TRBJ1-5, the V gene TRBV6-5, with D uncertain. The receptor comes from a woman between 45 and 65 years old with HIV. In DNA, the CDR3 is TGTGCCAGCGGTCAGCCCCAGCATTTT. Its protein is CASGQPQHF.